This paragraph reports one TCR beta chain. What it binds is unknown. Each CDR3 protein is one row after TCRdb ran MiXCR on the 5' RACE reads. The sample consists of fewer than 250,000 distinct CDR3 sequences, 6% to 8.5% of them appearing once. The CDR3 totals 14 residues. V dropped 6 bases and J dropped 5; count of bases not matched to a gene: 11. The germline V gene encodes CDR1 DFQATT and CDR2 SNEGSKA (reference sequence). The entry originates in a study of identical twins. Study-level points and caveats: Sequences that were out-of-frame, alpha and twin-shared displayed an excess of low generation probability. Fewer insertions marked abundant cord blood beta clonotypes; young adult naive trended weakly, memory not at all. Findings depended on cross-sectional statistics rather than tracking the same donors.

This same sample was also taken into another study, of yellow fever vaccine responses in identical twins.

The sequenced material came from CD8+ T cells sorted from blood. The genes are TRBV20-1 and TRBJ2-3, with 7 bases lining up with TRBD2. This receptor was obtained from a young woman in good health. For the CDR3, the DNA is TGCAGTGCAGAAGCGGGATATGAGAAAGATACGCAGTATTTT. Its translation is CSAEAGYEKDTQYF.